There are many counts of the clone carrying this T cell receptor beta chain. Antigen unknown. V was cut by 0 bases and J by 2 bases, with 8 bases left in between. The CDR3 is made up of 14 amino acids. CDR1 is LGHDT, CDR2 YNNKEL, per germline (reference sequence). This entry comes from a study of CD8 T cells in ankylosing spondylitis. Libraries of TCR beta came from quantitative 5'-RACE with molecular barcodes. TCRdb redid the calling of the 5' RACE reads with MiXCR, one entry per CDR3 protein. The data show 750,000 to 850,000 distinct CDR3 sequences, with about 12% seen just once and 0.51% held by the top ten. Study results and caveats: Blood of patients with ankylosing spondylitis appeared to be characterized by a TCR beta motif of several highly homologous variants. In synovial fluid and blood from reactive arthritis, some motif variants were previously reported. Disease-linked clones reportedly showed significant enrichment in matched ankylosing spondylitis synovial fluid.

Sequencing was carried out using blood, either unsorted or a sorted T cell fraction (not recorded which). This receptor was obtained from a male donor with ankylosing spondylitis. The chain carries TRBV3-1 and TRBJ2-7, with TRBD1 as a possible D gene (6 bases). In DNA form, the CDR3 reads TGTGCCAGCAGCCAAGATCACAGGGCCTACGAGCAGTACTTC. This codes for CASSQDHRAYEQYF.